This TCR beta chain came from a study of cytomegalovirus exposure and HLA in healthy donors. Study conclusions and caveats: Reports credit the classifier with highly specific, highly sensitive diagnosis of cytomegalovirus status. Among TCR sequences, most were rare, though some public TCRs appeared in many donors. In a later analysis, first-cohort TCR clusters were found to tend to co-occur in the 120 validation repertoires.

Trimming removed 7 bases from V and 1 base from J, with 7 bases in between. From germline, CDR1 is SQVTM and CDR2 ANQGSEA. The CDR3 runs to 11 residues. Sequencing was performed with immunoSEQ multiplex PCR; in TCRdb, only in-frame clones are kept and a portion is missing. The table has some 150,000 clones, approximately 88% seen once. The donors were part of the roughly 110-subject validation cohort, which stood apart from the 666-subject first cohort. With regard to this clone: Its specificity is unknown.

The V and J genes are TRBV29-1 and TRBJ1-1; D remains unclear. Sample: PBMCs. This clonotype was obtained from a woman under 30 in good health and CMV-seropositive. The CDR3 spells CSGYGNTEAFF. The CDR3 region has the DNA TGCAGCGGTTACGGGAACACTGAAGCTTTCTTT. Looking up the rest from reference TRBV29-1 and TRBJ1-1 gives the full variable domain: SAVISQKPSRDICQRGTSLTIQCQVDSQVTMMFWYRQQPGQSLTLIATANQGSEATYESGFVIDKFPISRPNLTFSTLTVSNMSPEDSSIYLCSGYGNTEAFFGQGTRLTVV.